This TCR beta chain was captured by sequencing in a study of blood T cells in healthy people across ages. This CDR3 comprises 14 residues. Germline CDR1 and CDR2: SQVTM and ANQGSEA. V was trimmed by 4 bases and J by 4 bases, leaving 15 bases between them. Primers used in a second PCR of about 6 to 12 cycles were a sample-barcoded 5' primer and a J-beta primer mix. Via MiXCR, TCRdb re-called the 5' RACE reads, giving one row per CDR3 protein. The sample consists of 780,000 or so distinct CDR3 sequences, around 25% of them appearing once. This sample also belongs to another study, concerning T cells of mothers and their children.

The sequenced sample consisted of blood. The chain joins TRBV29-1 to TRBJ2-3, with a weak D call TRBD2 (6 bases). The receptor was isolated from a boy younger than 18 in good health. CDR3 sequence: CSVVPGVKADTQYF. The CDR3 DNA reads as TGCAGCGTTGTCCCGGGGGTGAAGGCAGATACGCAGTATTTT.